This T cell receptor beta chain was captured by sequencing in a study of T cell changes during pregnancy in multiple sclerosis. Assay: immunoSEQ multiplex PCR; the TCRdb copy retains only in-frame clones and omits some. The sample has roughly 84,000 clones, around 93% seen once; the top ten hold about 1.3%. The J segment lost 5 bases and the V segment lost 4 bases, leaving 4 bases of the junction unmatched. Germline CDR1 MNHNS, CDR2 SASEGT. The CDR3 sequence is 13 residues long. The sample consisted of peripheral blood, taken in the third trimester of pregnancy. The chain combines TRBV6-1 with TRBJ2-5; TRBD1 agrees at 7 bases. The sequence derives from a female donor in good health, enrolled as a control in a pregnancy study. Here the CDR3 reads CASSGQGWETQYF. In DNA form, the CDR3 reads TGTGCCAGCAGTGGACAGGGATGGGAGACCCAGTACTTC.